These 26 T cell receptor beta chains originate from one sample sequenced in a study of blood T cell repertoires in COVID-19. The data were produced by immunoSEQ multiplex PCR, yet TCRdb's version contains in-frame clones alone and is incomplete. The sample lists about 230,000 clones; roughly nine tenths were seen once. The material sequenced was peripheral blood. These receptors all come from a woman aged 18-29 years who had recovered from COVID-19.

CDR3 loop: CASSLRPLAGNNEQFF. The CDR3 bases are TGTGCCAGCAGCTTAAGACCACTAGCGGGGAACAATGAGCAGTTCTTC. V and J are TRBV7-3 and TRBJ2-1, with 10 bases fitting TRBD2. The V gene end was trimmed by 1 base and the J gene end by 5 bases; junction bases not matched to a gene: 5. CDR1 and CDR2 (germline): SGHTA, FQGTGA. The CDR3 consists of 16 residues.

The chain employs TRBV7-3 and TRBJ2-7, with TRBD2 as a possible D gene (6 bases). This CDR3 is built from 16 residues. Looked up from germline, CDR1 is SGHTA and CDR2 is FQGTGA. With 4 bases removed from V and 5 bases from J, the gap between germline ends came to 21 bases. CDR3 sequence (DNA): TGTGCCAGCAGCTCCCCGGGGGAGGTTCGGTTCCACGAGCAGTACTTC. This codes for CASSSPGEVRFHEQYF.

CDR3 amino acids: CASSSQGRGTGELFF. The CDR3 coding sequence is TGTGCCAGCAGCTCACAGGGCCGGGGCACCGGGGAGCTGTTTTTT. The gene calls are TRBV5-4 and TRBJ2-2; TRBD1 might be the D (6 bases). This CDR3 region has 15 residues. V was pared by 3 bases and J by 4 bases, with 13 bases between. Germline V lookup: CDR1 SGHNT, CDR2 YYREEE (reference sequence).

The chain employs TRBV5-4 and TRBJ1-1; D perhaps matches TRBD1 (6 bases). The CDR3 consists of 15 residues. Germline V gives CDR1 SGHNT, CDR2 YYREEE (reference sequence). The V end lost 5 bases, the J end lost 5 bases, and 19 bases lay between the germline ends. As DNA, the CDR3 is TGTGCCAGCAGGGCCTGGGGGGGGCCCAGAACTGAAGCTTTCTTT. It codes for CASRAWGGPRTEAFF.

The chain carries TRBV27 and TRBJ1-2, with D maybe TRBD1 (5 bases). The germline CDR1 and CDR2 sequences are MNHEY and SMNVEV (reference sequence). V was cut by 9 bases and J by 8 bases, with 16 bases left in between. This CDR3 has 12 amino acids. DNA of the CDR3: TGTGCCAGTCGAGGTCAGGGAGGGGGCTACACCTTC. Translation: CASRGQGGGYTF.

V usage is TRBV3-1 (or the pseudogene TRBV3-2) and J usage is TRBJ1-1; 7 bases map to TRBD1. J was trimmed by 1 base and V by 0 bases; bases with no gene match: 8. The CDR3 runs 17 residues. CDR1 is LGHDT and CDR2 is YNNKEL in the germline V gene (reference sequence). The CDR3 spells CASSQDGETGRNTEAFF. The CDR3 region has the DNA TGTGCCAGCAGCCAAGATGGCGAGACAGGGCGGAACACTGAAGCTTTCTTT.

The count of this clone is one. The chain is built from TRBV5-6 and TRBJ1-6; 7 bases fit TRBD1. Germline lookup yields CDR1 SGHDT and CDR2 YYEEEE. The junction had 10 bases not matched to a gene; V was cut back by 0 bases and J by 10 bases. The CDR3 has 16 amino acids. Written as DNA, the CDR3 is TGTGCCAGCAGCTTGGAACGCTTCAGGGGGAGCTCACCCCTCCACTTT. Translating it yields CASSLERFRGSSPLHF. Full variable domain (remainder filled in from reference TRBV5-6 and TRBJ1-6): DAGVTQSPTHLIKTRGQQVTLRCSPKSGHDTVSWYQQALGQGPQFIFQYYEEEERQRGNFPDRFSGHQFPNYSSELNVNALLLGDSALYLCASSLERFRGSSPLHFGNGTRLTVT.

The chain links TRBV7-3 to TRBJ2-3; TRBD2 matches 11 bases. Germline CDR1 SGHTA, CDR2 FQGTGA. The CDR3 sequence is 15 residues long. V trimming: 5 bases; J trimming: 6 bases; junction bases outside the gene matches: 7. This CDR3 reads CASSQTSGVRDTQYF. The CDR3 region has the DNA TGTGCCAGCAGCCAGACTAGCGGGGTTCGGGATACGCAGTATTTT.

The CDR3 bases are TGTGCCAGCAGCTTAGAGAGACTGGAGTGGGCTTTCTTT. Protein product: CASSLERLEWAFF. This rearrangement joins TRBV7-9 to TRBJ1-1; D remains ambiguous. Trimming removed 1 base from V and 11 bases from J, with 14 bases in between. Germline V gene lookup returns CDR1 SEHNR and CDR2 FQNEAQ (reference sequence). The CDR3 covers 13 residues.

CDR3 sequence: CASSRAVHEQYF. In DNA, the CDR3 is TGTGCCAGCAGCCGAGCGGTGCACGAGCAGTACTTC. The chain recombines TRBV3-1 (or the pseudogene TRBV3-2) with TRBJ2-7; D is perhaps TRBD2 (5 bases). V was clipped by 4 bases and J by 5 bases, with 9 bases between them. The CDR3 covers 12 residues. Germline loops: CDR1 LGHDT, CDR2 YNNKEL (reference sequence).

This clone was counted a few times. The V call is TRBV19, the J call TRBJ2-1; TRBD2 matches 14 bases. J was trimmed by 2 bases and V by 5 bases; bases with no gene match: 8. The CDR3 extends over 18 amino acids. Germline V lookup: CDR1 LNHDA, CDR2 SQIVND (reference sequence). As DNA, the CDR3 is TGTGCCAGTAGTGCCGGGACTAGCGGGAGAAGGACCTACAATGAGCAGTTCTTC. Its translation: CASSAGTSGRRTYNEQFF. Full variable domain (remainder filled in from reference TRBV19 and TRBJ2-1): DGGITQSPKYLFRKEGQNVTLSCEQNLNHDAMYWYRQDPGQGLRLIYYSQIVNDFQKGDIAEGYSVSREKKESFPLTVTSAQKNPTAFYLCASSAGTSGRRTYNEQFFGPGTRLTVL.

The genes are TRBV6-5 and TRBJ1-5; perhaps TRBD1 as D (6 bases). Trimming took 4 bases from V and 7 from J, leaving 11 bases between them. This CDR3 spans 13 amino acids. The germline V gene has CDR1 MNHEY and CDR2 SVGAGI. Here the CDR3 reads CASSSGGGQPQHF. Written as DNA, the CDR3 is TGTGCCAGCAGTTCGGGGGGCGGGCAGCCCCAGCATTTT.

This chain links TRBV5-4 with TRBJ2-5, with no clear D. The germline CDR1 and CDR2 sequences are SGHNT and YYREEE (reference sequence). This CDR3 is 15 amino acids long. Trimming took 4 bases from V and 5 from J, leaving 18 bases between them. CDR3 sequence: CASSPSGRSLETQYF. The CDR3 region has the DNA TGTGCCAGCAGCCCCTCCGGCAGGTCTCTGGAGACCCAGTACTTC.

The chain recombines TRBV5-4 with TRBJ2-7; no clear D gene. Germline CDR1 is SGHNT and CDR2 is YYREEE (reference sequence). V lost 1 base to trimming and J lost 1 base, with 9 bases between them. The CDR3 is 14 residues long. CDR3: CASSLSPSSYEQYF. DNA for the CDR3: TGTGCCAGCAGCTTGTCCCCTTCTTCCTACGAGCAGTACTTC.

The chain combines TRBV4-3 with TRBJ2-1; the match to TRBD2 covers 12 bases. CDR1 LGHNA and CDR2 YSLEER come from the germline V gene. The CDR3 loop spans 17 amino acids. With V trimmed by 1 base and J by 6 bases, 7 bases remained unmatched. This chain's CDR3 is CASSQGTSGNEGNEQFF. CDR3 DNA sequence: TGCGCCAGCAGCCAAGGGACTAGCGGGAACGAAGGCAATGAGCAGTTCTTC.

The chain joins TRBV15 to TRBJ2-1; D perhaps matches TRBD2 (6 bases). Germline CDR1 reads LNHNV; CDR2 reads YYDKDF (reference sequence). V lost 1 base to trimming and J lost 9 bases, with 10 bases between them. CDR3 length: 13 residues. The CDR3 DNA follows: TGTGCCACCAGCAGAGGAGGAGGGCCTGAGCAGTTCTTC. Encoded protein: CATSRGGGPEQFF. The entire variable domain, with the rest obtained from reference TRBV15 and TRBJ2-1, is as follows: DAMVIQNPRYQVTQFGKPVTLSCSQTLNHNVMYWYQQKSSQAPKLLFHYYDKDFNNEADTPDNFQSRRPNTSFCFLDIRSPGLGDTAMYLCATSRGGGPEQFFGPGTRLTVL.

J is TRBJ2-7 and V is TRBV4-1; D is perhaps TRBD1 (8 bases). The CDR3 has 15 amino acids. Trimming took off 3 bases at V and 1 base at J, with 13 bases between the two ends. In germline, CDR1 is MGHRA, CDR2 YSYEKL. CDR3 amino acids: CASSHNRGGSYEQYF. The CDR3 nucleotides are TGCGCCAGCAGCCATAACAGGGGGGGGTCCTACGAGCAGTACTTC.

The chain carries TRBV5-1 and TRBJ2-7, with 10 bases fitting TRBD1. V lost 0 bases, J lost 0 bases, and 3 bases stayed unmatched. CDR1 is SGHRS and CDR2 is YFSETQ in the germline V gene. The CDR3 covers 16 residues. Here the CDR3 reads CASSLGTGGISYEQYF. The CDR3 DNA is TGCGCCAGCAGCTTGGGGACAGGGGGGATCTCCTACGAGCAGTACTTC.

The V call is TRBV10-3, the J call TRBJ2-5; TRBD2 might be the D (5 bases). V lost 5 bases and J lost 5, with 9 bases in between. The CDR3 consists of 12 residues. Germline V CDR1 and CDR2: ENHRY, SYGVKD. In DNA, the CDR3 is TGTGCCATCAGTCAGAGCGGTGAGACCCAGTACTTC. It specifies CAISQSGETQYF.

J is TRBJ2-7 and V is TRBV7-9, with TRBD2 matching over 8 bases. Germline CDR1 is SEHNR and CDR2 is FQNEAQ (reference sequence). V shed 5 bases and J 4 bases; nucleotides not matched to a gene: 1. CDR3 length equals 12 residues. CDR3 loop: CASSPSGYEQYF. As DNA, the CDR3 is TGTGCCAGCAGCCCTAGCGGGTACGAGCAGTACTTC.

The rearrangement joins TRBV9 to TRBJ1-4, with D possibly matching TRBD1 (6 bases). Trimming pared 1 base from V and 5 bases from J, leaving 15 bases between. Per the germline V gene, CDR1 is SGDLS and CDR2 is YYNGEE. The CDR3 runs 16 residues. The CDR3 region is CASSVTQGNVNEKLFF. In nucleotides, the CDR3 is TGTGCCAGCAGCGTAACACAGGGTAATGTCAATGAAAAACTGTTTTTT.

In its sample, this clone was seen many times. Here the CDR3 reads CASSDSTGPDTQYF. As DNA, the CDR3 is TGTGCCAGCAGTGACTCGACAGGGCCAGATACGCAGTATTTT. This rearrangement joins TRBV6-4 to TRBJ2-3, with 7 bases aligning to TRBD1. Germline CDR1 MRHNA, CDR2 SNTAGT. This CDR3 has 14 amino acids. The V and J ends lost 0 bases and 4 bases, in that order; junction bases with no gene match: 1.

V and J are TRBV5-5 and TRBJ1-1; perhaps TRBD1 as D (6 bases). CDR3 length equals 15 residues. Germline CDR1 is SGHKS and CDR2 is YYEKEE (reference sequence). Between the trimmed V and J ends, which lost 3 bases and 0 bases, there was a span of 12 bases. The CDR3 is CASSWGGGLNTEAFF. CDR3 DNA: TGTGCCAGCAGCTGGGGGGGCGGACTGAACACTGAAGCTTTCTTT.

The chain employs TRBV5-1 and TRBJ2-7; 9 bases agree with TRBD1. Germline assignment: CDR1 SGHRS and CDR2 YFSETQ. V lost 1 base and J lost 4; bases outside the gene matches: 3. CDR3 length: 14 residues. The CDR3 region has the DNA TGCGCCAGCAGCTTGCGGGACAGGGTGTACGAGCAGTACTTC. This encodes CASSLRDRVYEQYF.

V and J are TRBV6-5 and TRBJ1-6; 7 bases map to TRBD1. After removal of 5 bases from V and 10 bases from J, the junction contained 11 bases not matched to a gene. The germline V gene has CDR1 MNHEY and CDR2 SVGAGI. The CDR3 runs 15 residues. CDR3 nucleotides: TGTGCCAGCAGTCGTGGACAGGACCGCCTCTCACCCCTCCACTTT. It codes for CASSRGQDRLSPLHF.

V and J are TRBV7-6 and TRBJ2-5; 9 bases are shared with TRBD1. Germline loops: CDR1 SGHVS, CDR2 FNYEAQ. V was clipped by 3 bases and J by 2 bases; unmatched bases: 4. The CDR3 runs 15 residues. This CDR3 is CASSFNRGRQETQYF. DNA for the CDR3: TGTGCCAGCAGCTTTAACAGGGGGCGGCAAGAGACCCAGTACTTC.